These 17 T cell receptor beta chains share one sample of origin, sequenced in a study of OX40 agonist ivuxolimab in advanced cancers. Clones were read by immunoSEQ multiplex PCR, and TCRdb kept only the in-frame ones, dropping some. The table shows 75,000 to 80,000 clones, with 85% occurring only once. The starting material was CD4+ or CD8+ T cells sorted from blood, obtained in a trial of the OX40 agonist ivuxolimab. The receptors here all came from an adult with an advanced solid tumor such as melanoma, head and neck, liver or kidney cancer.

The J gene is TRBJ2-2, the V gene TRBV19; D not certain. The CDR3 has 15 amino acids. The germline V gene has CDR1 LNHDA and CDR2 SQIVND (reference sequence). The V end lost 4 bases, the J end lost 0 bases, and 9 bases lay between the germline ends. In DNA form, the CDR3 reads TGTGCCAGTAGTAAGACTCACGCGAACACCGGGGAGCTGTTTTTT. Protein sequence: CASSKTHANTGELFF. The whole variable domain, filled in from reference TRBV19 and TRBJ2-2, reads DGGITQSPKYLFRKEGQNVTLSCEQNLNHDAMYWYRQDPGQGLRLIYYSQIVNDFQKGDIAEGYSVSREKKESFPLTVTSAQKNPTAFYLCASSKTHANTGELFFGEGSRLTVL.

J is TRBJ2-1 and V is TRBV18; TRBD1 might be the D (6 bases). Germline V gene data show CDR1 as KGHSH and CDR2 as LQKENI. V dropped 5 bases and J dropped 5 bases, with 10 bases sitting between them. There are 13 residues in the CDR3. The CDR3: CASSVRGNNEQFF. In DNA form, the CDR3 reads TGTGCCAGCTCAGTCAGGGGTAACAATGAGCAGTTCTTC.

The table lists this clone with a count of one. This chain joins TRBV7-3 and TRBJ1-3; the match to TRBD1 covers 7 bases. The CDR3 runs 15 residues. V was pared by 5 bases and J by 3 bases, with 7 bases of the junction left unmatched. The germline V gene encodes CDR1 SGHTA and CDR2 FQGTGA. This chain's CDR3 is CASSKDRDIGNTIYF. CDR3 sequence (DNA): TGTGCCAGCAGCAAAGACAGGGATATTGGAAACACCATATATTTT.

This chain uses TRBV7-9 with TRBJ2-2, with D possibly being TRBD2 (5 bases). Between the trimmed V and J ends, which lost 4 bases and 8 bases, there was a span of 8 bases. The CDR3 totals 12 residues. The germline V gene has CDR1 SEHNR and CDR2 FQNEAQ (reference sequence). CDR3 loop: CASSYGVGELFF. The CDR3 bases are TGTGCCAGCAGCTACGGGGTGGGGGAGCTGTTTTTT.

CDR3: CASSSPGQGRSYEQYF. The DNA of the CDR3 is TGTGCCAGCAGTTCACCGGGACAGGGTCGAAGCTACGAGCAGTACTTC. This chain connects TRBV27 to TRBJ2-7; 9 positions agree with TRBD1. V lost 4 bases and J lost 3; bases outside the gene matches: 10. CDR1 MNHEY and CDR2 SMNVEV come from the germline V gene (reference sequence). The CDR3 loop spans 16 amino acids.

This clone is a singleton in its sample. This rearrangement joins TRBV2 to TRBJ2-1; unclear D gene. CDR1 SNHLY and CDR2 FYNNEI come from the germline V gene. The CDR3 is 12 amino acids. Trimming cost V 10 bases and J 9 bases, with 16 bases left between them. CDR3 in DNA: TGTGCCACCTCTGATCTCGTCCCTGAGCAGTTCTTC. Encoded protein: CATSDLVPEQFF.

This chain connects TRBV28 to TRBJ2-5; 7 nucleotides match TRBD1. Germline V gives CDR1 MDHEN, CDR2 SYDVKM. The CDR3 runs to 15 residues. V lost 3 bases to trimming and J lost 2 bases; unmatched junction nucleotides: 6. The CDR3 spells CASSFMGTDQETQYF. CDR3 nucleotides: TGTGCCAGCAGTTTCATGGGGACAGATCAAGAGACCCAGTACTTC.

This clone was seen once. This chain uses TRBV7-3 with TRBJ2-5; 11 nucleotides agree with TRBD2. Unmatched junction bases numbered 6, after V lost 9 bases and J lost 9 bases. Germline CDR1 is SGHTA and CDR2 is FQGTGA. The CDR3 length is 12 residues. The CDR3 bases are TGTGCCAGTAGGCTAGCGGGGGGACCCCAGTACTTC. As protein: CASRLAGGPQYF.

This chain connects TRBV6-1 to TRBJ1-5, with D tentatively TRBD1 (5 bases). CDR3 length equals 14 residues. The germline CDR1 and CDR2 sequences are MNHNS and SASEGT. V dropped 7 bases and J dropped 1 base, with 11 bases sitting between them. The CDR3 sequence: CASNPGGSNQPQHF. Written as DNA, the CDR3 is TGTGCCAGCAATCCGGGGGGGAGCAATCAGCCCCAGCATTTT.

This chain uses TRBV11-2 with TRBJ2-3; 8 bases map to TRBD1. The germline V gene encodes CDR1 SGHAT and CDR2 FQNNGV. The trim removed 5 bases at V and 0 bases at J, leaving 10 bases unmatched. The CDR3 has 17 amino acids. CDR3 DNA: TGTGCCAGCAGCGCTCTCAGGGGGCTCCAAAGCACAGATACGCAGTATTTT. It is translated as CASSALRGLQSTDTQYF.

The V and J genes are TRBV28 and TRBJ1-3; D might be TRBD1 (6 bases). V was cut by 9 bases and J by 1 base, with 13 bases left in between. This CDR3 has 14 residues. Per germline, CDR1 MDHEN and CDR2 SYDVKM. This CDR3 reads CASFQGTSGNTIYF. The CDR3 bases are TGTGCCAGTTTCCAGGGGACTTCTGGAAACACCATATATTTT.

The rearrangement uses TRBV10-3 and TRBJ1-6; 10 bases match TRBD1. The CDR3 extends over 14 amino acids. V trimming: 9 bases; J trimming: 10 bases; junction bases outside the gene matches: 9. CDR1 is ENHRY and CDR2 is SYGVKD in the germline V gene. The CDR3 nucleotides are TGTGCCATAAGGTCCCGGGACAGGGGATCACCCCTCCACTTT. This codes for CAIRSRDRGSPLHF.

The rearrangement joins TRBV5-1 to TRBJ1-6; 7 bases are shared with TRBD1. The CDR3 totals 17 residues. CDR1 and CDR2 (germline): SGHRS, YFSETQ. V lost 2 bases and J lost 9; bases outside the gene matches: 14. In nucleotides, the CDR3 is TGCGCCAGCAGCTTACTCGGACAGGAGGTTACTGGTTCACCCCTCCACTTT. Encoded protein: CASSLLGQEVTGSPLHF.

In this sample, this clone turned up once. This chain links TRBV11-2 with TRBJ1-1; no clear D gene. Per germline, CDR1 SGHAT and CDR2 FQNNGV. This CDR3 is 13 amino acids long. The V and J ends lost 5 bases and 4 bases respectively, with 11 bases between them. This CDR3 reads CASSMEGFTEAFF. DNA for the CDR3: TGTGCCAGCAGCATGGAAGGGTTCACTGAAGCTTTCTTT.

This chain links TRBV7-9 with TRBJ2-7, with D hard to call. Per the germline V gene, CDR1 is SEHNR and CDR2 is FQNEAQ (reference sequence). V lost 2 bases and J 3 bases, leaving 5 bases between the germline ends. This CDR3 is 12 amino acids long. The CDR3 spells CASSLYRYEQYF. The CDR3 nucleotides read TGTGCCAGCAGCTTATATCGCTACGAGCAGTACTTC. Full variable domain (outside the CDR3, taken from reference TRBV7-9 and TRBJ2-7): DTGVSQNPRHKITKRGQNVTFRCDPISEHNRLYWYRQTLGQGPEFLTYFQNEAQLEKSRLLSDRFSAERPKGSFSTLEIQRTEQGDSAMYLCASSLYRYEQYFGPGTRLTVT.

Of note for this clone: Different DNA sequences within this sample yield the same CDR3. The chain couples TRBV5-4 to TRBJ2-3; TRBD2 matches at 12 bases. V lost 7 bases and J lost 3; bases outside the gene matches: 0. This CDR3 contains 13 residues. In germline, CDR1 is SGHNT, CDR2 YYREEE (reference sequence). CDR3 loop: CASGLAGTDTQYF. The CDR3 DNA sequence: TGTGCCAGCGGACTAGCGGGGACAGATACGCAGTATTTT.

This clone was observed a few times. One end of the junction is discordant with germline, which a read error may explain. The chain has TRBV30 and TRBJ1-4; weak D call: TRBD1 (5 bases). The CDR3 runs to 15 residues. In germline, CDR1 is GTSNPN, CDR2 SVGIG (reference sequence). The chain's CDR3 is CAWSVSNQGQGKLFF. The CDR3 DNA sequence: TGTGCATGGAGTGTATCTAACCAGGGTCAAGGAAAACTGTTTTTT.